This T cell receptor (beta chain) was profiled in a study of response to subunit inactivated influenza vaccine. CDR3 size: 16 residues. V gave up 2 bases and J gave up 4 bases; unmatched junction bases: 10. CDR1 is DFQATT and CDR2 is SNEGSKA in the germline V gene (reference sequence). TCRdb independently ran MiXCR on the RT-PCR reads; one entry per CDR3 protein. Of 550,000 to 800,000 distinct CDR3 sequences listed, 15% to 17% are singletons. This clonotype was obtained from a man aged 45 to 65 who received an inactivated influenza vaccine. The starting material was PBMCs from blood, obtained approximately 12 days after vaccination. The chain links TRBV20-1 to TRBJ2-3, with 9 bases matching TRBD1. The CDR3 spells CSARLTGTGNADTQYF. The CDR3, as DNA: TGCAGTGCTAGACTTACCGGGACAGGGAACGCAGATACGCAGTATTTT.